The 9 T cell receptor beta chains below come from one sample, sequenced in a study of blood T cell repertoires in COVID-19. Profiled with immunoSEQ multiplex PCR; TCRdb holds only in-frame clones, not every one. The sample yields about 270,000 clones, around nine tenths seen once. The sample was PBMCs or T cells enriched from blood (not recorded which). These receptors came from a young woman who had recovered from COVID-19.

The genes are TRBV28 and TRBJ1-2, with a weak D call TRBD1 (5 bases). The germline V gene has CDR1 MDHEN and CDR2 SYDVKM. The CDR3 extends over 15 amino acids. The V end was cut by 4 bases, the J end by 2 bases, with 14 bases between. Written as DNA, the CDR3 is TGTGCCAGCAGTTCCCCGACAGACCACAACTATGGCTACACCTTC. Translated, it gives CASSSPTDHNYGYTF.

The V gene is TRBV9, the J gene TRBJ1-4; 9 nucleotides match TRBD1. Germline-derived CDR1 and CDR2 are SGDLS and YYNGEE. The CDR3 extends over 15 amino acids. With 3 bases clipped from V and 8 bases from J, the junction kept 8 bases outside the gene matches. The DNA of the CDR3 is TGTGCCAGCAGCGCCCCGGGACAGGGTCACGAAAAACTGTTTTTT. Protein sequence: CASSAPGQGHEKLFF.

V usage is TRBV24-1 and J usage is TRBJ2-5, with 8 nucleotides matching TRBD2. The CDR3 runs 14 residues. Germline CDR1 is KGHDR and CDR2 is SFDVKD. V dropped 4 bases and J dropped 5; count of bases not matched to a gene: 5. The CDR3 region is CATSDRTSLETQYF. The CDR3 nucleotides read TGTGCCACCAGTGACCGGACTAGCTTGGAGACCCAGTACTTC.

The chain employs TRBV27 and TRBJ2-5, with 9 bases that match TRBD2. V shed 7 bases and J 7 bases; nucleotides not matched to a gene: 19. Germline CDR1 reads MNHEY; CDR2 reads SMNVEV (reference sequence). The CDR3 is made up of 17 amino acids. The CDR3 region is CASTPFGRGGLGTTQYF. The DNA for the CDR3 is TGTGCCAGCACCCCCTTCGGGCGGGGGGGCCTCGGAACGACCCAGTACTTC.

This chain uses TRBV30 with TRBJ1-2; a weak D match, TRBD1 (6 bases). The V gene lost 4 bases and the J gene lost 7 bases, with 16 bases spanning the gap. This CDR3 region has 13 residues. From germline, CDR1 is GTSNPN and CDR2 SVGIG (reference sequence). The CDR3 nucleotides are TGTGCCTGGAAAATCTACAGGGAATCTGGCTACACCTTC. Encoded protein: CAWKIYRESGYTF.

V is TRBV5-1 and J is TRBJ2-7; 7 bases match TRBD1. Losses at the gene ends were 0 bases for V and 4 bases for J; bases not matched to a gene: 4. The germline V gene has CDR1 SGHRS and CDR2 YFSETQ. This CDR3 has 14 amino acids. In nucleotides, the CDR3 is TGCGCCAGCAGCTTGGTACAGGGGCGTTACGAGCAGTACTTC. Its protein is CASSLVQGRYEQYF.

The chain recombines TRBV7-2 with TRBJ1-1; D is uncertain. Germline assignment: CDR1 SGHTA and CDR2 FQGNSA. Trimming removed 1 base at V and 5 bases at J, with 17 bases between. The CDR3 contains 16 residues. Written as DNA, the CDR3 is TGTGCCAGCAGCTTAGGAGGTGGGTTCCTTTTGACTGAAGCTTTCTTT. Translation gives CASSLGGGFLLTEAFF. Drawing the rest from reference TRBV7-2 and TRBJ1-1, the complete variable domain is GAGVSQSPSNKVTEKGKDVELRCDPISGHTALYWYRQSLGQGLEFLIYFQGNSAPDKSGLPSDRFSAERTGGSVSTLTIQRTQQEDSAVYLCASSLGGGFLLTEAFFGQGTRLTVV.

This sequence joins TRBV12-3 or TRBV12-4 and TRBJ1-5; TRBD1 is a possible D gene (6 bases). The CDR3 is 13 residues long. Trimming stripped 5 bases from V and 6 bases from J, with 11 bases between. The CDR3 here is CASSGEGGQPQHF. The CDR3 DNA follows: TGTGCCAGCAGTGGGGAGGGGGGTCAGCCCCAGCATTTT.

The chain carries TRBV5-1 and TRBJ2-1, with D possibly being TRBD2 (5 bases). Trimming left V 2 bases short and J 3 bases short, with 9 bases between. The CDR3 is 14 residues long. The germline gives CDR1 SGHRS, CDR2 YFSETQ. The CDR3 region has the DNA TGCGCCAGCAGCTTCCCCGGGAACTACAATGAGCAGTTCTTC. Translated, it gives CASSFPGNYNEQFF. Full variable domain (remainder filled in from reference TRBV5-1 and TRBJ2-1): KAGVTQTPRYLIKTRGQQVTLSCSPISGHRSVSWYQQTPGQGLQFLFEYFSETQRNKGNFPGRFSGRQFSNSRSEMNVSTLELGDSALYLCASSFPGNYNEQFFGPGTRLTVL.